These 27 T cell receptor beta chains were sequenced from one sample in a study of identical twins. TCRdb processed the 5' RACE reads anew with MiXCR; each CDR3 protein has one entry. The repertoire holds approximately 500,000 distinct CDR3 sequences, with 13% to 15% as singletons. In addition, the sample was reused for a study of yellow fever vaccine responses in identical twins.

The sequenced sample was CD4+ T cells sorted from blood. The receptors stem from a woman in her late teens or twenties in good health.

The chain couples TRBV5-6 to TRBJ2-5, with 10 positions matching TRBD2. This CDR3 spans 17 amino acids. Germline V gives CDR1 SGHDT, CDR2 YYEEEE. Unmatched junction bases numbered 7, after V lost 0 bases and J lost 2 bases. The CDR3 sequence is CASSLGTGLAFQETQYF. The DNA for the CDR3 is TGTGCCAGCAGCTTGGGGACGGGACTAGCGTTTCAAGAGACCCAGTACTTC.

The sample holds a few counts of this clonotype. The J gene is TRBJ2-3, the V gene TRBV12-3 or TRBV12-4, with D maybe TRBD2 (5 bases). The CDR3 spans 17 residues. The germline V and J ends were trimmed by 5 bases and 0 bases, with 18 bases remaining between them. This CDR3 is CASSPEVWTGSTDTQYF. The CDR3 region has the DNA TGTGCCAGCAGTCCCGAAGTTTGGACGGGGAGCACAGATACGCAGTATTTT.

This clonotype was observed a handful of times. The chain couples TRBV7-2 to TRBJ2-1; D may match TRBD1 or TRBD2 (5 bases each). Trimming shortened V by 6 bases and J by 6 bases, and 18 bases separated the two germline ends. This CDR3 contains 15 residues. CDR1 and CDR2 from the germline V gene are SGHTA and FQGNSA. This CDR3 is CASRHTGTKPNEQFF. DNA of the CDR3: TGTGCCAGCAGACATACCGGGACCAAACCCAATGAGCAGTTCTTC.

The genes are TRBV18 and TRBJ2-6; 7 positions match TRBD2. V lost 1 base, J lost 0 bases, and 9 bases stayed unmatched. Germline V gives CDR1 KGHSH, CDR2 LQKENI. There are 19 residues in the CDR3. The CDR3 loop is CASSPLAGGQFSGANVLTF. The CDR3 DNA reads as TGTGCCAGCTCACCACTAGCGGGCGGACAATTCTCTGGGGCCAACGTCCTGACTTTC.

In its sample, this clonotype was seen a few times. The chain joins TRBV6-5 to TRBJ1-1; 7 nucleotides agree with TRBD1. CDR3 length equals 15 residues. J lost 8 bases, V lost 0 bases, and 9 bases had no gene match. Germline CDR1 MNHEY, CDR2 SVGAGI. CDR3 sequence reads: CASSYSSAGQREAFF. CDR3 in DNA: TGTGCCAGCAGTTACTCGTCTGCGGGACAGAGAGAAGCTTTCTTT.

There are a few counts of this clonotype. The chain uses TRBV7-6 and TRBJ2-5; weak D call: TRBD1 (6 bases). This CDR3 has 14 residues. Germline V lookup: CDR1 SGHVS, CDR2 FNYEAQ. Trimming left V 5 bases short and J 2 bases short, with 12 bases between. DNA of the CDR3: TGTGCCAGCAGCCGAGGGACACAACAAGAGACCCAGTACTTC. Protein sequence: CASSRGTQQETQYF.

The chain carries TRBV28 and TRBJ1-2; 7 positions match TRBD1. V gave up 4 bases and J gave up 4 bases; unmatched junction bases: 9. The CDR3 spans 15 residues. Germline loops: CDR1 MDHEN, CDR2 SYDVKM. CDR3 in amino acids: CASSSLWTGFYGYTF. The CDR3, as DNA: TGTGCCAGCAGTTCCCTTTGGACAGGCTTCTATGGCTACACCTTC.

The table lists this clonotype with a few counts. The J gene is TRBJ2-7, the V gene TRBV5-5; D might be TRBD1 or TRBD2, each matching 5 bases. The V and J ends lost 1 base and 2 bases respectively, with 13 bases between them. CDR3 length: 15 residues. Germline values: CDR1 SGHKS, CDR2 YYEKEE (reference sequence). CDR3 residues: CASSLFPGPTYEQYV. CDR3 coding DNA: TGTGCCAGCAGCTTGTTCCCGGGACCCACCTACGAGCAGTACGTC.

This clonotype was counted many times. The V gene is TRBV3-1, the J gene TRBJ2-5; TRBD2 might be the D (5 bases). This CDR3 is 13 amino acids long. The V end lost 4 bases, the J end lost 5 bases, and 11 bases lay between the germline ends. The germline V gene encodes CDR1 LGHDT and CDR2 YNNKEL (reference sequence). CDR3 sequence reads: CASSLQRMETQYF. The DNA of the CDR3 is TGTGCCAGCAGCCTCCAGCGGATGGAGACCCAGTACTTC.

The V and J genes are TRBV11-1 and TRBJ2-1, with 8 bases that match TRBD2. Per germline, CDR1 SGHAT and CDR2 FQDESV (reference sequence). J gave up 4 bases and V 6 bases, and 8 bases lay outside the gene matches. The CDR3 spans 15 residues. CDR3 coding DNA: TGTGCCAGCAGTCGCGTGGCGGGAGGATACAATGAGCAGTTCTTC. Translated: CASSRVAGGYNEQFF.

The V call is TRBV28, the J call TRBJ1-1; the D gene is possibly TRBD1 (5 bases). V dropped 4 bases and J dropped 5 bases, with 8 bases sitting between them. This CDR3 spans 12 amino acids. Germline CDR1 reads MDHEN; CDR2 reads SYDVKM. The CDR3 DNA follows: TGTGCCAGCAGTTCCAGGGTGACTGAAGCTTTCTTT. Translated, it gives CASSSRVTEAFF.

This clonotype was seen a handful of times. This chain connects TRBV20-1 to TRBJ2-1; TRBD2 matches 10 bases. The CDR3 has 10 amino acids. Germline V gene sequence: CDR1 DFQATT, CDR2 SNEGSKA (reference sequence). Unmatched junction bases numbered 6, after V lost 6 bases and J lost 16 bases. The CDR3 here is CSAKLAGEFF. The CDR3 DNA is TGCAGTGCAAAGCTAGCGGGGGAATTCTTC.

This chain joins TRBV12-3 or TRBV12-4 and TRBJ1-1; a weak D match, TRBD1 (5 bases). The CDR3 covers 13 residues. Trimming took 2 bases from V and 4 from J, leaving 8 bases between them. CDR3 in amino acids: CASSLRDLTEAFF. In DNA form, the CDR3 reads TGTGCCAGCAGTTTACGGGACCTCACTGAAGCTTTCTTT.

This clonotype was detected only a few times. The chain links TRBV28 to TRBJ1-1; D might be TRBD1 (5 bases). The CDR3 contains 16 residues. CDR1 and CDR2 from the germline V gene are MDHEN and SYDVKM. Trimming cost V 6 bases and J 5 bases, with 22 bases left between them. CDR3 in DNA: TGTGCCAGCAGCCCCCTCGGGCAGGGTAAAGGGACTGAAGCTTTCTTT. As protein: CASSPLGQGKGTEAFF.

V is TRBV20-1 and J is TRBJ2-6; 7 bases align to TRBD1. This CDR3 is built from 18 residues. J was trimmed by 1 base and V by 0 bases; bases with no gene match: 9. CDR1 is DFQATT, CDR2 SNEGSKA, per germline (reference sequence). CDR3 DNA sequence: TGCAGTGCTAGAGAGGGACAGTTTTTCCGTTCTGGGGCCAACGTCCTGACTTTC. It translates to CSAREGQFFRSGANVLTF.

The rearrangement uses TRBV3-1 and TRBJ2-3; D gene uncertain. The CDR3 sequence is 15 residues long. Germline V gene data show CDR1 as LGHDT and CDR2 as YNNKEL (reference sequence). Trimming pared 6 bases from V and 4 bases from J, leaving 17 bases between. Here the CDR3 DNA reads TGTGCCAGCAGTCAATCCCCTAACCCGCCAGATACGCAGTATTTT. This sequence encodes CASSQSPNPPDTQYF.

This clonotype was observed a handful of times. The chain employs TRBV18 and TRBJ1-2; D is undetermined. There are 11 residues in the CDR3. Trimming took off 4 bases at V and 8 bases at J, with 8 bases between the two ends. The germline V gene encodes CDR1 KGHSH and CDR2 LQKENI. The CDR3 region is CASSQSVGYTF. In DNA form, the CDR3 reads TGTGCCAGCTCACAATCAGTGGGCTACACCTTC. Full variable domain (remainder filled in from reference TRBV18 and TRBJ1-2): NAGVMQNPRHLVRRRGQEARLRCSPMKGHSHVYWYRQLPEEGLKFMVYLQKENIIDESGMPKERFSAEFPKEGPSILRIQQVVRGDSAAYFCASSQSVGYTFGSGTRLTVV.

This clonotype occurred a few times. The chain has TRBV10-3 and TRBJ2-2; 9 bases agree with TRBD1. Germline V gene data show CDR1 as ENHRY and CDR2 as SYGVKD. V was clipped by 2 bases and J by 1 base; unmatched bases: 2. The CDR3 contains 16 residues. The CDR3 sequence: CAISEPGQGNTGELFF. In DNA form, the CDR3 reads TGTGCCATCAGTGAGCCGGGACAGGGGAACACCGGGGAGCTGTTTTTT.

Only a few counts were recorded for this clonotype. The chain has TRBV5-1 and TRBJ2-1; the match to TRBD2 covers 15 bases. The CDR3 is 16 amino acids. The trim removed 4 bases at V and 9 bases at J, leaving 8 bases unmatched. Germline V gene sequence: CDR1 SGHRS, CDR2 YFSETQ. The chain's CDR3 is CASSPRTSGGAGEQFF. The CDR3 DNA is TGCGCCAGCAGCCCTCGGACTAGCGGGGGGGCTGGTGAGCAGTTCTTC.

This chain links TRBV20-1 with TRBJ1-5; no clear D. V was shortened by 0 bases and J by 4 bases, with 10 bases between the two germline ends. The germline gives CDR1 DFQATT, CDR2 SNEGSKA (reference sequence). The CDR3 covers 14 residues. CDR3 loop: CSARDTTANQPQHF. Here the CDR3 DNA reads TGCAGTGCTAGAGATACAACCGCTAATCAGCCCCAGCATTTT.

The CDR3 nucleotides are TGCGCCAGCAGAAGGGAGGCCCCCCTCGGGACTGAAGCTTTCTTT. Translating gives CASRREAPLGTEAFF. The rearrangement joins TRBV5-1 to TRBJ1-1; D gene unclear. Trimming removed 5 bases from V and 5 bases from J, with 19 bases in between. CDR1 is SGHRS and CDR2 is YFSETQ in the germline V gene. The CDR3 runs 15 residues.

V usage is TRBV21-1 and J usage is TRBJ2-7; TRBD2 is the table's D call, not checked against the DNA. TRBV21-1 represents a pseudogene. The CDR3 loop spans 13 amino acids. The CDR3 loop reads CASSPLQDYEQYV. In nucleotides, the CDR3 is TGTGCCAGCAGCCCCCTCCAGGACTACGAGCAGTACGTC.

A few counts support this clonotype. The chain uses TRBV12-5 and TRBJ2-1; TRBD2 aligns across 8 bases. Germline CDR1 LGHNT, CDR2 FRNRAP. V trimming: 11 bases; J trimming: 4 bases; junction bases outside the gene matches: 7. CDR3 length equals 13 residues. In DNA form, the CDR3 reads TGTGCTTCCACCGGACTAGCATACAATGAGCAGTTCTTC. This translates into CASTGLAYNEQFF. The variable domain in full, with the rest retrieved from reference TRBV12-5 and TRBJ2-1, is DARVTQTPRHKVTEMGQEVTMRCQPILGHNTVFWYRQTMMQGLELLAYFRNRAPLDDSGMPKDRFSAEMPDATLATLKIQPSEPRDSAVYFCASTGLAYNEQFFGPGTRLTVL.

This clonotype was picked up a small number of times. This chain joins TRBV28 and TRBJ1-2, with unresolved D. The CDR3 totals 15 residues. CDR1 MDHEN and CDR2 SYDVKM come from the germline V gene. V lost 6 bases to trimming and J lost 2 bases, with 16 bases between them. This CDR3 reads CASRRNPGSNYGYTF. The DNA for the CDR3 is TGTGCCAGCAGGAGAAACCCTGGGAGCAACTATGGCTACACCTTC.

The CDR3 loop reads CASSQYGGGYGYTF. DNA of the CDR3: TGTGCCAGCAGCCAATACGGGGGGGGCTATGGCTACACCTTC. This chain joins TRBV3-1 and TRBJ1-2, with D perhaps matching TRBD1 (5 bases). Germline V CDR1 and CDR2: LGHDT, YNNKEL (reference sequence). This CDR3 contains 14 residues. V lost 2 bases and J 4 bases, leaving 11 bases between the germline ends. Looking up the rest from reference TRBV3-1 and TRBJ1-2 gives the full variable domain: DTAVSQTPKYLVTQMGNDKSIKCEQNLGHDTMYWYKQDSKKFLKIMFSYNNKELIINETVPNRFSPKSPDKAHLNLHINSLELGDSAVYFCASSQYGGGYGYTFGSGTRLTVV.

This clonotype was counted only a few times. V and J are TRBV24-1 and TRBJ1-2, with TRBD1 matching over 9 bases. The germline V gene encodes CDR1 KGHDR and CDR2 SFDVKD. There are 15 residues in the CDR3. The ends lost 3 bases at V and 4 bases at J; junction bases unmatched: 5. DNA of the CDR3: TGTGCCACCAGTGATCGGACAGGGGAAGCCTATGGCTACACCTTC. This encodes CATSDRTGEAYGYTF.

This clonotype was seen more than once but under ten times. This rearrangement joins TRBV2 to TRBJ1-2, with D maybe TRBD1 (6 bases). CDR1 and CDR2 from the germline V gene are SNHLY and FYNNEI. Trimming pared 5 bases from V and 2 bases from J, leaving 9 bases between. This CDR3 region has 13 residues. The CDR3 DNA sequence: TGTGCCAGCAGTAAAGGACAGAACTATGGCTACACCTTC. Its translation is CASSKGQNYGYTF.